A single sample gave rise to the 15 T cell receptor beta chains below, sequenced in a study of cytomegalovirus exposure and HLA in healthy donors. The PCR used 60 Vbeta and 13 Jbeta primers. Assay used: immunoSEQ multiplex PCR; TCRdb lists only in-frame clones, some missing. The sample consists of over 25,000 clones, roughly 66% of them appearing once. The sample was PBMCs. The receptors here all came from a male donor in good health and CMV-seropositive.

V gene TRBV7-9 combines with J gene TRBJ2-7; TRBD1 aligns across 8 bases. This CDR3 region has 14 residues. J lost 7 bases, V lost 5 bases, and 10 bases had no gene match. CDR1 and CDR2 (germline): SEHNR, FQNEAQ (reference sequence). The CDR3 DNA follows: TGTGCCAGCAGCCATTCAGGGGGCAGGGGAGAGCAGTACTTC. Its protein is CASSHSGGRGEQYF.

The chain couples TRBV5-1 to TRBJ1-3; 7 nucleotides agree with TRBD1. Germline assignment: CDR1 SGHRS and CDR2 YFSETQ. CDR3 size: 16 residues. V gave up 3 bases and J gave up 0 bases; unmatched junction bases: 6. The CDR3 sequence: CASSSGTVLSGNTIYF. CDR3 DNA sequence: TGCGCCAGCAGCTCGGGGACAGTCCTCTCTGGAAACACCATATATTTT.

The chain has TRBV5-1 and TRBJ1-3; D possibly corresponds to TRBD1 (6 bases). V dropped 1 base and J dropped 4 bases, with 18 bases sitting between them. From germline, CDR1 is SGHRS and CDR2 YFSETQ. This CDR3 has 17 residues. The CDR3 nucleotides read TGCGCCAGCAGCTTGCTTTCTACCGGGGGGCCCGGAAACACCATATATTTT. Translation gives CASSLLSTGGPGNTIYF.

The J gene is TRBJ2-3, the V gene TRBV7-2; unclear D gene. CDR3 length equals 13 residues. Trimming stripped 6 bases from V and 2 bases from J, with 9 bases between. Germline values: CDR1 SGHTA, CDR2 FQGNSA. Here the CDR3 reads CASSGRNTDTQYF. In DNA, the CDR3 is TGTGCCAGCAGTGGGCGCAACACAGATACGCAGTATTTT.

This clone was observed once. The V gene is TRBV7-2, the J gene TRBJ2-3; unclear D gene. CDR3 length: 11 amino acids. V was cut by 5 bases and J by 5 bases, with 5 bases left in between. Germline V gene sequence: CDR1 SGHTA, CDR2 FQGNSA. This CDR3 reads CASSNGDTQYF. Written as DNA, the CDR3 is TGTGCCAGCAGCAACGGAGATACGCAGTATTTT.

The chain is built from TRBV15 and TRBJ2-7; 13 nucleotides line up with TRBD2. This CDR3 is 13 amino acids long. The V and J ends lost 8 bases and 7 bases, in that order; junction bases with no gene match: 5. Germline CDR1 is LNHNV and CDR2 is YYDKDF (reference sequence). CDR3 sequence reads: CATGTSGEGEQYF. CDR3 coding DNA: TGTGCCACCGGGACTAGCGGGGAAGGGGAGCAGTACTTC. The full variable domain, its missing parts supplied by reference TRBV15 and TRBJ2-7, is DAMVIQNPRYQVTQFGKPVTLSCSQTLNHNVMYWYQQKSSQAPKLLFHYYDKDFNNEADTPDNFQSRRPNTSFCFLDIRSPGLGDTAMYLCATGTSGEGEQYFGPGTRLTVT.

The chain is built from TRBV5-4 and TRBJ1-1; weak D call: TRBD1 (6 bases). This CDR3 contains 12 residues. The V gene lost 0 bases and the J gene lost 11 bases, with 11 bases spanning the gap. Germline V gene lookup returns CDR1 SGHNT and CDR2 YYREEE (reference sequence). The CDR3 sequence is CASSLAQGWAFF. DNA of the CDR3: TGTGCCAGCAGCTTGGCTCAGGGGTGGGCTTTCTTT.

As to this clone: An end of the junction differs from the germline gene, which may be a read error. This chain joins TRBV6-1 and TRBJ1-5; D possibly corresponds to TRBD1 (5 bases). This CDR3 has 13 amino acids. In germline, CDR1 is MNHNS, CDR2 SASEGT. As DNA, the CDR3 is TGTGCCAGCTCAGGGATTAGCACTCAGCCCCAGCATTTT. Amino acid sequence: CASSGISTQPQHF.

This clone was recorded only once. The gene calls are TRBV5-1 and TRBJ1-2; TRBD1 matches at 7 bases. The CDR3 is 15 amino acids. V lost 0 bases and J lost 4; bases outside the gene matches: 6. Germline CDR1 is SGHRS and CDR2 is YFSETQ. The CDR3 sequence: CASSLAGTVFYGYTF. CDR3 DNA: TGCGCCAGCAGCTTGGCGGGGACAGTATTCTATGGCTACACCTTC.

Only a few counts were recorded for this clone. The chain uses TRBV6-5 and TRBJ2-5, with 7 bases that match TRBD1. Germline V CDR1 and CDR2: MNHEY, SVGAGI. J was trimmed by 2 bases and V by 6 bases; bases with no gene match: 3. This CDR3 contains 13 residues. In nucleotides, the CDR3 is TGTGCCAGCAGCGGACAGGTTCAAGAGACCCAGTACTTC. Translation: CASSGQVQETQYF.

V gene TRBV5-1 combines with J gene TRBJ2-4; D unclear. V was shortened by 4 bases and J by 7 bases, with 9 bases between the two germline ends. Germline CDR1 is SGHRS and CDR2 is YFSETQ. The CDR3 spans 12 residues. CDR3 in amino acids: CASSGEANIQYF. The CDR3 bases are TGCGCCAGCAGCGGCGAGGCGAACATTCAGTACTTC. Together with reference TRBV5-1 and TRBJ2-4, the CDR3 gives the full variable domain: KAGVTQTPRYLIKTRGQQVTLSCSPISGHRSVSWYQQTPGQGLQFLFEYFSETQRNKGNFPGRFSGRQFSNSRSEMNVSTLELGDSALYLCASSGEANIQYFGAGTRLSVL.

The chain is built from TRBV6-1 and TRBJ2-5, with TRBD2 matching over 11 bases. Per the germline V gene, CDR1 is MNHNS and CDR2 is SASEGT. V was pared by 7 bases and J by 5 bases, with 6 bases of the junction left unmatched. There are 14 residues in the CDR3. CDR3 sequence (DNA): TGTGCCAGCAAGGCTAGCGGGAGGAGGGAGACCCAGTACTTC. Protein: CASKASGRRETQYF.

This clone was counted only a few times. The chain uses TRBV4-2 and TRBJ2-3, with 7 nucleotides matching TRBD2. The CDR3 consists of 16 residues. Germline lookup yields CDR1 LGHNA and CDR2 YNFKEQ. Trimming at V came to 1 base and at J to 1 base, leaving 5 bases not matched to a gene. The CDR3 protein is CASSQGLAVGTDTQYF. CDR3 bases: TGTGCCAGCAGCCAAGGACTAGCCGTGGGCACAGATACGCAGTATTTT.

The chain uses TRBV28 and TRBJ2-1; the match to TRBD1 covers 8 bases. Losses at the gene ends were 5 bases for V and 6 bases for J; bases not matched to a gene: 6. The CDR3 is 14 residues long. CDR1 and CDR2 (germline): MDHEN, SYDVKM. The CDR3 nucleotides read TGTGCCAGCAGTCCGGCGACAGGGGTCAATGAGCAGTTCTTC. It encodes CASSPATGVNEQFF.

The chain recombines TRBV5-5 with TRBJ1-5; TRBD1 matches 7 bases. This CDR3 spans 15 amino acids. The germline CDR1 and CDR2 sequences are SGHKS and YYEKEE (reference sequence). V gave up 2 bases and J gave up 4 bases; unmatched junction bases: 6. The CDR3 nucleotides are TGTGCCAGCAGCTTCGAAGACAGGGCTAATCAGCCCCAGCATTTT. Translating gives CASSFEDRANQPQHF.